These 11 T cell receptor beta chains share one sample of origin, sequenced in a study of blood T cells in healthy people across ages. For the second PCR, which ran for about 6 to 12 cycles, a sample-barcoded 5' primer and a J-beta primer mix were used. TCRdb itself ran the 5' RACE reads through MiXCR, one entry per CDR3 protein. The top ten clones hold roughly 14% of a sample with hundreds of thousands of distinct CDR3 sequences, about 30% of them seen once. Sequencing was done on a sample of blood. Receptors originate from a woman older than 75 in good health.

This clonotype was found many times. This chain uses TRBV4-1 with TRBJ1-4, with 8 bases lining up with TRBD1. Germline CDR1 reads MGHRA; CDR2 reads YSYEKL. This CDR3 contains 15 residues. V lost 4 bases to trimming and J lost 4 bases; unmatched junction nucleotides: 5. The CDR3 sequence is CASSREQGVNEKLFF. In nucleotides, the CDR3 is TGCGCCAGCAGCCGGGAACAGGGGGTTAATGAAAAACTGTTTTTT.

This clonotype was seen at least ten times. The V and J genes are TRBV12-3 or TRBV12-4 and TRBJ2-1; D tentatively reads TRBD1 or TRBD2 (6 bases each). This CDR3 has 15 residues. V lost 6 bases to trimming and J lost 7 bases, with 19 bases between them. The CDR3 reads CASRSRKGGLNEQFF. CDR3 sequence (DNA): TGTGCCAGCAGATCTCGGAAGGGGGGTTTGAATGAGCAGTTCTTC.

This clonotype was counted only a few times. At one end, the junction sequence differs from germline, possibly due to a read error. The chain combines TRBV27 with TRBJ1-1; D is unresolved. CDR1 and CDR2 (germline): MNHEY, SMNVEV (reference sequence). The CDR3 totals 14 residues. As DNA, the CDR3 is TGTCCCAGCAGTTTAAAGGTTTGGGGAACTGAAGCTTTCTTT. It specifies CPSSLKVWGTEAFF.

This clonotype has a count of ten or more. Written as DNA, the CDR3 is TGTGCCACTTCCGGGACAGGGATTTACAATGAGCAGTTCTTC. Protein: CATSGTGIYNEQFF. The V and J genes are TRBV6-6 and TRBJ2-1; 9 positions match TRBD1. The germline gives CDR1 MNHNY, CDR2 SVGAGI (reference sequence). With V trimmed by 10 bases and J by 4 bases, 8 bases remained unmatched. The CDR3 consists of 14 residues.

In this sample, this clonotype turned up a few times. The V gene is TRBV6-2 or TRBV6-3, the J gene TRBJ1-5; 8 bases are a match to TRBD1. Germline-derived CDR1 and CDR2 are MNHEY and SVGEGT. Trimming took 4 bases from V and 1 from J; bases not matched to a gene: 6. The CDR3 runs to 16 residues. This chain's CDR3 is CASSSDRGRSNQPQHF. The CDR3 DNA reads as TGTGCCAGCAGTTCTGACAGGGGAAGGAGCAATCAGCCCCAGCATTTT.

This clonotype was found many times. For the CDR3, the DNA is TGTGCCAGCACCTGGGGCAGGGGGCGTCCCCTCACTGAAGCTTTCTTT. This gives the protein CASTWGRGRPLTEAFF. The rearrangement uses TRBV27 and TRBJ1-1; 8 bases match TRBD1. The J segment lost 4 bases and the V segment lost 7 bases, leaving 14 bases of the junction unmatched. The CDR3 has 16 amino acids. Germline-derived CDR1 and CDR2 are MNHEY and SMNVEV (reference sequence).

Notes on this clonotype: Just one base apart from a much larger clone, this may be a read error. V gene TRBV6-1 combines with J gene TRBJ2-1; 9 bases agree with TRBD1. The J call could be wrong; TRBJ2-7 is a better fit for the DNA end. CDR3 length: 16 residues. CDR1 is MNHNS and CDR2 is SASEGT in the germline V gene. Written as DNA, the CDR3 is TGTGCCAGCAGTTTAGATGGGACAGGGAGATACAATGAGCAGTACTTC. Protein: CASSLDGTGRYNEQYF.

This clonotype was seen ten or more times. The rearrangement links TRBV20-1 to TRBJ2-7, with 8 positions matching TRBD2. Germline V gene lookup returns CDR1 DFQATT and CDR2 SNEGSKA (reference sequence). J was trimmed by 2 bases and V by 3 bases; bases with no gene match: 3. The CDR3 has 13 residues. CDR3 sequence: CSASPAGAYEQYF. In nucleotides, the CDR3 is TGCAGTGCTAGCCCAGCGGGGGCCTACGAGCAGTACTTC.

Comment on this clonotype: With a much larger clone just one base away, this may be a read error. Because it lacks the conserved phenylalanine or tryptophan at the end, this CDR3 is likely a read error. In DNA, the CDR3 is TGTGCCAGCAGCGAACCGGGACAGGGGGCCAACGAGCAGTACCTC. It is translated as CASSEPGQGANEQYL. The J gene is TRBJ2-5, the V gene TRBV5-8; 12 bases agree with TRBD1. The J call may be faulty, since TRBJ2-7 better matches the DNA end. The germline CDR1 and CDR2 sequences are SGHTS and YDEGEE. The CDR3 spans 15 residues.

This clonotype was seen more than once but under ten times. This may come from a read error, since a much larger clone is one base off. V usage is TRBV10-3 and J usage is TRBJ2-5; weak D call: TRBD1 (7 bases). This CDR3 spans 14 amino acids. V was clipped by 6 bases and J by 4 bases, with 15 bases between them. Germline loops: CDR1 ENHRY, CDR2 SYGVKD. The CDR3 DNA reads as TGTGCCATCAGGGAGGGGGACAGTCGAGAGACCCAGTACTTC. Encoded protein: CAIREGDSRETQYF.

The chain recombines TRBV6-2 or TRBV6-3 with TRBJ1-2; D not resolved. Germline V gene sequence: CDR1 MNHEY, CDR2 SVGEGT. Deletions cut 0 bases from V and 4 bases from J, with 6 bases between. The CDR3 is 13 amino acids. The CDR3 coding sequence is TGTGCCAGCAGTTACTCAACATTCTATGGCTACACCTTC. Its translation is CASSYSTFYGYTF.